These 16 T cell receptor beta chains share one sample of origin, sequenced in a study of T cell repertoires in cytomegalovirus infection. TCRdb reprocessed the reads with MiXCR, giving one entry per CDR3 protein. The data hold about 150,000 distinct CDR3 sequences, with around a quarter observed a single time. Sequenced: PBMCs. The receptors were gathered from a human donor in good health (CMV status not recorded). Some clones in this sample may be carry-over from other donors' samples.

Notes on this clonotype: This may come from a read error, since a much larger clone is one base off. CDR3 sequence reads: CASTKPYEQYF. The CDR3, as DNA: TGTGCCAGCACCAAGCCCTACGAGCAGTACTTC. The gene calls are TRBV5-6 and TRBJ2-7; D is uncertain. The CDR3 covers 11 residues. Germline V gives CDR1 SGHDT, CDR2 YYEEEE. The V end was cut by 6 bases, the J end by 2 bases, with 6 bases between.

This clonotype appeared many times. This chain connects TRBV7-9 to TRBJ2-7; TRBD1 agrees at 10 bases. Germline lookup yields CDR1 SEHNR and CDR2 FQNEAQ (reference sequence). With V trimmed by 3 bases and J by 3 bases, 5 bases remained unmatched. The CDR3 contains 15 residues. CDR3 sequence: CASSFWGQGIYEQYF. The CDR3 DNA reads TGTGCCAGCAGCTTTTGGGGACAGGGGATCTACGAGCAGTACTTC.

The sample holds a few counts of this clonotype. V usage is TRBV5-1 and J usage is TRBJ2-1; no definite D call. Germline V gene lookup returns CDR1 SGHRS and CDR2 YFSETQ. The ends were cut back, 1 base at V and 2 bases at J, with 4 bases in the middle. The CDR3 length is 13 residues. CDR3 nucleotide sequence: TGCGCCAGCAGCTTGTGGGCCTACAATGAGCAGTTCTTC. Translating gives CASSLWAYNEQFF. Based on the CDR3 plus reference TRBV5-1 and TRBJ2-1, the full variable domain is KAGVTQTPRYLIKTRGQQVTLSCSPISGHRSVSWYQQTPGQGLQFLFEYFSETQRNKGNFPGRFSGRQFSNSRSEMNVSTLELGDSALYLCASSLWAYNEQFFGPGTRLTVL.

This clonotype was seen only a few times. The chain employs TRBV28 and TRBJ2-1; 9 positions match TRBD2. V dropped 4 bases and J dropped 8; count of bases not matched to a gene: 6. The CDR3 totals 14 residues. Germline CDR1 and CDR2: MDHEN and SYDVKM. This CDR3 is CASSWTGLAYEQFF. The CDR3 DNA reads as TGTGCCAGCAGTTGGACAGGACTAGCGTATGAGCAGTTCTTC.

At least ten counts were recorded for this clonotype. V and J are TRBV10-3 and TRBJ2-2; D gene ambiguous. V shed 4 bases and J shed 3 bases, with 3 bases lying between them. CDR1 is ENHRY, CDR2 SYGVKD, per germline. The CDR3 runs 12 residues. CDR3 sequence: CAISGDTGELFF. The CDR3 DNA reads TGTGCCATCAGTGGGGACACCGGGGAGCTGTTTTTT.

This clonotype appeared a few times. V gene TRBV11-2 combines with J gene TRBJ1-1; D not certain. The germline V and J ends were trimmed by 3 bases and 3 bases, with 5 bases remaining between them. Germline assignment: CDR1 SGHAT and CDR2 FQNNGV. The CDR3 consists of 12 residues. CDR3: CASSFVHTEAFF. The CDR3 DNA reads as TGTGCCAGCAGCTTCGTGCACACTGAAGCTTTCTTT.

This clonotype was seen a few times. V usage is TRBV5-4 and J usage is TRBJ2-1, with D perhaps being TRBD1 or TRBD2 (5 bases each). V lost 7 bases and J lost 0, with 20 bases in between. The CDR3 consists of 17 residues. The germline V gene has CDR1 SGHNT and CDR2 YYREEE (reference sequence). For the CDR3, the DNA is TGTGCCAGCTCCGGGACGTACTCAACGCGCTCCTACAATGAGCAGTTCTTC. The encoded protein is CASSGTYSTRSYNEQFF.

The table lists this clonotype with many counts. The J gene is TRBJ2-5, the V gene TRBV20-1; D unresolved. Germline loops: CDR1 DFQATT, CDR2 SNEGSKA (reference sequence). This CDR3 is 13 amino acids long. V lost 0 bases to trimming and J lost 3 bases, with 8 bases between them. For the CDR3, the DNA is TGCAGTGCTAGAGATCCGGTAGAAGAGACCCAGTACTTC. Amino acid sequence: CSARDPVEETQYF.

This clonotype was counted at least ten times. The V and J genes are TRBV7-2 and TRBJ2-1; D remains unclear. The CDR3 covers 13 residues. Germline CDR1 is SGHTA and CDR2 is FQGNSA. Trimming pared 6 bases from V and 0 bases from J, leaving 6 bases between. The CDR3 reads CASSSSSYNEQFF. CDR3 bases: TGTGCCAGCAGTTCGAGCTCCTACAATGAGCAGTTCTTC. Drawing the rest from reference TRBV7-2 and TRBJ2-1, the complete variable domain is GAGVSQSPSNKVTEKGKDVELRCDPISGHTALYWYRQSLGQGLEFLIYFQGNSAPDKSGLPSDRFSAERTGGSVSTLTIQRTQQEDSAVYLCASSSSSYNEQFFGPGTRLTVL.

This chain links TRBV28 with TRBJ1-1; unclear D gene. Trimming took 3 bases from V and 0 from J, leaving 11 bases between them. The CDR3 sequence is 15 residues long. The germline CDR1 and CDR2 sequences are MDHEN and SYDVKM. DNA of the CDR3: TGTGCCAGCAGTTTGACGGGGAAGATGAACACTGAAGCTTTCTTT. This codes for CASSLTGKMNTEAFF.

The rearrangement links TRBV7-2 to TRBJ2-1, with 12 nucleotides matching TRBD2. CDR3 length: 14 residues. V lost 6 bases and J lost 7; bases outside the gene matches: 4. Germline V gene lookup returns CDR1 SGHTA and CDR2 FQGNSA. The CDR3 coding sequence is TGTGCCAGCAGGAGGACTAGCGGGGTAAATGAGCAGTTCTTC. Residues: CASRRTSGVNEQFF.

The rearrangement joins TRBV11-3 to TRBJ2-1; a weak D match, TRBD2 (5 bases). The CDR3 contains 16 residues. Deletions cut 1 base from V and 0 bases from J, with 10 bases between. Germline V CDR1 and CDR2: SGHNT, YENEEA. The CDR3 DNA is TGTGCCAGCAGCTTAGGCGAGGGAAGCTCCTACAATGAGCAGTTCTTC. Translation gives CASSLGEGSSYNEQFF.

This clonotype has ten or more counts. The chain carries TRBV28 and TRBJ2-1; 11 nucleotides align to TRBD2. From germline, CDR1 is MDHEN and CDR2 SYDVKM. This CDR3 contains 16 residues. Trimming took 7 bases from V and 8 from J; bases not matched to a gene: 13. The CDR3 bases are TGTGCCAGCACCCTTGAAGAAGGACTAGCGGGTTATGAGCAGTTCTTC. It is translated as CASTLEEGLAGYEQFF.

This clonotype was detected ten times or more. The chain links TRBV28 to TRBJ1-6; TRBD1 aligns across 7 bases. The V gene end was trimmed by 5 bases and the J gene end by 5 bases; junction bases not matched to a gene: 9. This CDR3 is built from 16 residues. Germline CDR1 is MDHEN and CDR2 is SYDVKM. The CDR3, as DNA: TGTGCCAGCAGTGTTCGACAGGGCATTCATAATTCACCCCTCCACTTT. Its protein is CASSVRQGIHNSPLHF.

This clonotype has just a few counts. The chain combines TRBV14 with TRBJ2-1; D may be TRBD1 or TRBD2 (5 bases each). The CDR3 is 16 residues long. Between the trimmed V and J ends, which lost 1 base and 4 bases, there was a span of 14 bases. Germline V CDR1 and CDR2: SGHDN, FVKESK. CDR3 sequence reads: CASSQGWGRNYNEQFF. In nucleotides, the CDR3 is TGTGCCAGCAGCCAAGGATGGGGACGCAATTACAATGAGCAGTTCTTC. The full variable domain, completed using reference TRBV14 and TRBJ2-1, is EAGVTQFPSHSVIEKGQTVTLRCDPISGHDNLYWYRRVMGKEIKFLLHFVKESKQDESGMPNNRFLAERTGGTYSTLKVQPAELEDSGVYFCASSQGWGRNYNEQFFGPGTRLTVL.

This clonotype was picked up many times. The rearrangement joins TRBV2 to TRBJ1-1; D gene ambiguous. Trimming removed 0 bases at V and 4 bases at J, with 12 bases between. The germline V gene has CDR1 SNHLY and CDR2 FYNNEI. CDR3 length: 15 residues. In DNA, the CDR3 is TGTGCCAGCAGTGAAGCGCTTCGGACGGGCACTGAAGCTTTCTTT. This encodes CASSEALRTGTEAFF.